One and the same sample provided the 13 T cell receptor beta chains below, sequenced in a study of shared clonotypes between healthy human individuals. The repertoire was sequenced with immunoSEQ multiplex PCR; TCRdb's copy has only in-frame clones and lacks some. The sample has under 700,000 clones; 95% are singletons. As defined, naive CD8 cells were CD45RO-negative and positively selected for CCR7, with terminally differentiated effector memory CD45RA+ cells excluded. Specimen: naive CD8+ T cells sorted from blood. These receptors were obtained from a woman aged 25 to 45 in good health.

The CDR3 nucleotides are TGTGCCAGCAGCAAAATGGCCCGGTTGAGGTTCGGCGAGCAGTACTTC. It is translated as CASSKMARLRFGEQYF. This sequence joins TRBV21-1 and TRBJ2-7; whether TRBD2, the table's D call, matches the DNA was not checked. TRBV21-1 is a pseudogene segment. This CDR3 comprises 16 residues.

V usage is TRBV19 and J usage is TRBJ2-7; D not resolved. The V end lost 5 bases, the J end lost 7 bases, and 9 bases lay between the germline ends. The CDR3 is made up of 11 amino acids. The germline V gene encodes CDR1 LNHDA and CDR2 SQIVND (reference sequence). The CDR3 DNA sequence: TGTGCCAGTAGTGAGGCTTTTGAGCAGTACTTC. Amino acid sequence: CASSEAFEQYF.

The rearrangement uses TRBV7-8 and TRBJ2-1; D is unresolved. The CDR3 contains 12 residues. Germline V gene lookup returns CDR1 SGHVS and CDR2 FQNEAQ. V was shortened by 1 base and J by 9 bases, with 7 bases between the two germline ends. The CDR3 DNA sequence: TGTGCCAGCAGCTTAGACTTAGGTGAGCAGTTCTTC. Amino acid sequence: CASSLDLGEQFF.

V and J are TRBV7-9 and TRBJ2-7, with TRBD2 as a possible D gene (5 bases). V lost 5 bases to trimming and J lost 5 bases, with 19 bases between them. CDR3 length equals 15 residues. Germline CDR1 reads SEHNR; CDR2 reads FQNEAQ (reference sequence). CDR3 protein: CASSRNPRGSDEQYF. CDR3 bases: TGTGCCAGCAGCCGTAACCCCCGGGGTAGTGACGAGCAGTACTTC.

The CDR3 region is CASSFETGYTEAFF. The CDR3 DNA is TGTGCCAGCAGCTTTGAGACAGGGTACACTGAAGCTTTCTTT. The chain is built from TRBV5-4 and TRBJ1-1; 7 bases are a match to TRBD1. V trimming: 2 bases; J trimming: 3 bases; junction bases outside the gene matches: 4. Germline V gene sequence: CDR1 SGHNT, CDR2 YYREEE (reference sequence). The CDR3 contains 14 residues.

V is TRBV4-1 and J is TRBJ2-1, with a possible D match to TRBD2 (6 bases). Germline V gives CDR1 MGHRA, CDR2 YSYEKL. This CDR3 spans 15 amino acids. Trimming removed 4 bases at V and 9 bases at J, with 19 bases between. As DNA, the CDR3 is TGCGCCAGCAGCCCAGCCCTAGCGAGAAATGGTGAGCAGTTCTTC. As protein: CASSPALARNGEQFF.

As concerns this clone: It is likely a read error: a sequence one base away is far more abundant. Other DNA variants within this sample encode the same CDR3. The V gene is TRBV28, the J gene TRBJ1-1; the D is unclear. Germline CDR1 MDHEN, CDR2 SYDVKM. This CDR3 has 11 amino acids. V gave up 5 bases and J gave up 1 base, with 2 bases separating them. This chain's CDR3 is CASSQNTEAFF. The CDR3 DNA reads TGTGCCAGCAGTCAGAACACTGAAGCTTTCTTT. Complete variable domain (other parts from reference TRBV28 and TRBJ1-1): DVKVTQSSRYLVKRTGEKVFLECVQDMDHENMFWYRQDPGLGLRLIYFSYDVKMKEKGDIPEGYSVSREKKERFSLILESASTNQTSMYLCASSQNTEAFFGQGTRLTVV.

The CDR3 reads CASSPGGTFNIQYF. DNA for the CDR3: TGTGCCAGCAGCCCGGGAGGGACTTTTAACATTCAGTACTTC. The chain joins TRBV5-8 to TRBJ2-4; 8 bases are shared with TRBD2. The CDR3 contains 14 residues. Germline CDR1 SGHTS, CDR2 YDEGEE. V was pared by 4 bases and J by 7 bases, with 7 bases of the junction left unmatched.

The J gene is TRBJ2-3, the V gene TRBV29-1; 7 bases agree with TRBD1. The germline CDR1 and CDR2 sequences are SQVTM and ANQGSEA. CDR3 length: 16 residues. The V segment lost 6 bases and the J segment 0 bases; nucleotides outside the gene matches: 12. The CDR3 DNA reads TGCAGCGTCCCGAGCAGGGGGACCCCTAGCACAGATACGCAGTATTTT. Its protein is CSVPSRGTPSTDTQYF.

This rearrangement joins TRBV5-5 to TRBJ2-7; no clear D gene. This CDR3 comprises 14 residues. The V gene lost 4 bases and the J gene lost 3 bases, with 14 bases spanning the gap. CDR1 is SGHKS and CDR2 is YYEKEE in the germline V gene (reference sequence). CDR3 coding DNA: TGTGCCAGCAGCGGCGGACGATTCCACTACGAGCAGTACTTC. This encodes CASSGGRFHYEQYF.

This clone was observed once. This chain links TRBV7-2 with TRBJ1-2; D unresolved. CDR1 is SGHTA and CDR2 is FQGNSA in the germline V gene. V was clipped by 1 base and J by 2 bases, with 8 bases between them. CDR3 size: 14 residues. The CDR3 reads CASSLVAANYGYTF. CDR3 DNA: TGTGCCAGCAGCTTAGTAGCGGCAAACTATGGCTACACCTTC.

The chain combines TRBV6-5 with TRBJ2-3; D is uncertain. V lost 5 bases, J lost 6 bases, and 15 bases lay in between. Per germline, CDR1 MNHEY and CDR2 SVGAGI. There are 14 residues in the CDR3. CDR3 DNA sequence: TGTGCCAGCAGTCTATACCGGGCAAAGGATACGCAGTATTTT. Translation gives CASSLYRAKDTQYF.

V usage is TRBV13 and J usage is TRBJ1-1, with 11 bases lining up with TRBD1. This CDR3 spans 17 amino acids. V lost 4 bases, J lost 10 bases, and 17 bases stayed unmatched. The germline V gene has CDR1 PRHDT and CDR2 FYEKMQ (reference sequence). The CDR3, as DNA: TGTGCCAGCAGCTCCCGATACCGGGACAGGGGGAGGTTTGGAGCTTTCTTT. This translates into CASSSRYRDRGRFGAFF.